Listed below are T cell receptor beta chains from one sample, sequenced in a study of response to subunit inactivated influenza vaccine. One entry per CDR3 protein, called by TCRdb with MiXCR from the RT-PCR reads. The sample has fewer than 600,000 distinct CDR3 sequences; around 7.7% are singletons. The sample consisted of PBMCs from blood, taken less than 30 months after vaccination. These receptors were collected from a man between 50 and 75 years old who received an inactivated influenza vaccine. The CDR3 runs from the conserved cysteine through the conserved F or W. Fields, in order: J gene, clone size, V gene, D gene, CDR3 DNA, CDR3 protein. The D gene is left open where the match is weak. The listing skips clone size in some rows; elsewhere it reads once, few, many or a size class.

TRBJ2-1	many	TRBV5-6	TRBD2	TGTGCCAGCATCCGGGGGGGATCCTACAATGAGCAGTTCTTC	CASIRGGSYNEQFF
TRBJ2-1	many	TRBV5-1	NA	TGCGCCAGCAGCTCACAGGGTAACTCCTACAATGAGCAGTTCTTC	CASSSQGNSYNEQFF
TRBJ2-3	few	TRBV9	NA	TGTGCCAGCAGCGTGACAGACAGGGAGGGTGCAGATACGCAGTATTTT	CASSVTDREGADTQYF
TRBJ1-4	NA	TRBV5-1	NA	TGCGCCAGCAGCTTGGTGGGGGGCCCGTCAACTAATGAAAAACTGTTTTTT	CASSLVGGPSTNEKLFF
TRBJ2-1	NA	TRBV7-9	NA	TGTGCCAGCAGCTTAGGAGGAGTTTTGAATGAGCAGTTCTTC	CASSLGGVLNEQFF
TRBJ2-7	NA	TRBV7-2	NA	TGTGCCAGCAGCTTGCACGGACCCGCCTCCTACGAGCAGTACTTC	CASSLHGPASYEQYF
TRBJ2-7	NA	TRBV6-1	TRBD2	TGTGCCAGCAGTGAACGCGGGAGGAGTTACGAGCAGCACTTC	CASSERGRSYEQHF
TRBJ2-5	NA	TRBV6-2/TRBV6-3	NA	TGTGCCAGCGGGACAAAAGAGACCCAGTACTTC	CASGTKETQYF
TRBJ2-4	NA	TRBV15	NA	TGTGCCACCGGGAACCCTGACGGAGCCAAAAACATTCAGTACTTC	CATGNPDGAKNIQYF
TRBJ1-6	many	TRBV12-3/TRBV12-4	NA	TGTGCCAGCAGGACTAGCTCCTATAATTCACCCCTCCACTTT	CASRTSSYNSPLHF
TRBJ2-5	NA	TRBV20-1	NA	TGCAGTGCTAGGCTCCAGGGGGGTACTGAGACCCAGTACTTC	CSARLQGGTETQYF
TRBJ1-1	many	TRBV6-1	TRBD1	TGTGCCAGCAGGACCCGACAGGGAACTCTGAACACTGAAGCTTTCTTT	CASRTRQGTLNTEAFF
TRBJ2-6	few	TRBV12-3/TRBV12-4	NA	TGTGCCAGCAGTTTAGAGGGCGGCGGGGCCAACGTCCTGACTTTC	CASSLEGGGANVLTF
TRBJ1-2	NA	TRBV5-1	TRBD1	TGCGCCAGCAGCTTGGGAGGGGGCGGCTACACCTTC	CASSLGGGGYTF
TRBJ2-7	few	TRBV11-1	NA	TGTGCCAGCGGACTAAATGGCTACGAGCAGTACTTC	CASGLNGYEQYF
TRBJ1-5	NA	TRBV2	NA	TGTGCCAGCACCCTGGGACGGAATCAGCCCCAGCATTTT	CASTLGRNQPQHF
TRBJ1-2	many	TRBV29-1	TRBD1	TGCAGCGTTGACGGACAGGGAAGAAACTATGGCTACACCTTC	CSVDGQGRNYGYTF
TRBJ2-3	NA	TRBV5-1	TRBD2	TGCGCCAGCAGCGACACTAGCGGGGGGGTCACAGATACGCAGTATTTT	CASSDTSGGVTDTQYF
TRBJ1-5	many	TRBV11-1	TRBD1	TGTGCCAGCAGCTTAGGGGGCCCGGACAGGGGGCATCGGAGCAATCAGCCCCAGCATTTT	CASSLGGPDRGHRSNQPQHF
TRBJ2-1	NA	TRBV7-3	NA	TGTGCCAGCAGCTCACCGCGGGATAGGAATGAGCAGTTCTTC	CASSSPRDRNEQFF
TRBJ2-7	NA	TRBV5-1	TRBD2	TGCGCCAGCAGCTTCTCGATAGCGGGTCAGAGCTCCTACGAGCAGTACTTC	CASSFSIAGQSSYEQYF
TRBJ1-1	NA	TRBV5-5	NA	TGTGCCAGCAGCCCAGGGGTTGTGAGCACTGAAGCTTTCTTT	CASSPGVVSTEAFF
TRBJ2-4	NA	TRBV5-6	TRBD1	TGTGCCAGCAGCTTGTTTGGACAGGGCGACATTCAGTACTTC	CASSLFGQGDIQYF
TRBJ2-7	many	TRBV5-1	NA	TGCGCCAGCAGCGGCGGACTGCCGCAGGACGAGCAGTACTTC	CASSGGLPQDEQYF
TRBJ1-6	NA	TRBV7-2	NA	TGTGCCAGCAGCTTGCGGGGCTCCTATAATTCACCCCTCCACTTT	CASSLRGSYNSPLHF
TRBJ2-7	few	TRBV20-1	TRBD2	TGCAGTGCAAGCGGACTAGCGGGAGTCCCAACCTACGAGCAGTACTTC	CSASGLAGVPTYEQYF
TRBJ2-3	NA	TRBV20-1	TRBD1	TGCAGTGCTGTGACAGGGCTTGATACGCAGTATTTT	CSAVTGLDTQYF
TRBJ1-6	NA	TRBV27	TRBD1	TGTGCCAGCAGTTCTCCTACCGGGACAGGGTCTGATTCACCCCTCCACTTT	CASSSPTGTGSDSPLHF
TRBJ2-1	NA	TRBV10-3	TRBD2	TGTGCCTCCACGGGGGTGGGGCTGGCGGGAGGTGAGCAGTTCTTC	CASTGVGLAGGEQFF
TRBJ2-2	many	TRBV7-2	NA	TGTGCCAGCAGCTTAGGATCGAGACCGAACACCGGGGAGCTGTTTTTT	CASSLGSRPNTGELFF
TRBJ2-6	few	TRBV29-1	TRBD1	TGCAGCGTCTCGACAGGGGGCGCTTCTGGGGCCAACGTCCTGACTTTC	CSVSTGGASGANVLTF
TRBJ2-7	NA	TRBV27	NA	TGTGCCAGCAGTTCCGGATCAACGGGGTGGTACGAGCAGTACTTC	CASSSGSTGWYEQYF
TRBJ1-1	many	TRBV7-2	NA	TGTGCCAGCAGCATCGGGACAAGTAAAAAAGCTTTCTTT	CASSIGTSKKAFF
TRBJ2-1	many	TRBV2	NA	TGTGCCAGCAGTGAGATTGCTTTCCCGGCGGTCTACAATGAGCAGTTCTTC	CASSEIAFPAVYNEQFF
TRBJ2-5	many	TRBV2	NA	TGTGCCAGCAGCCGGACGGGCGTGGAGACCCAGTACTTC	CASSRTGVETQYF
TRBJ1-3	few	TRBV5-1	TRBD1	TGCGCCAGCAGCGCGACAGGGGCGGCTGGAAACACCATATATTTT	CASSATGAAGNTIYF